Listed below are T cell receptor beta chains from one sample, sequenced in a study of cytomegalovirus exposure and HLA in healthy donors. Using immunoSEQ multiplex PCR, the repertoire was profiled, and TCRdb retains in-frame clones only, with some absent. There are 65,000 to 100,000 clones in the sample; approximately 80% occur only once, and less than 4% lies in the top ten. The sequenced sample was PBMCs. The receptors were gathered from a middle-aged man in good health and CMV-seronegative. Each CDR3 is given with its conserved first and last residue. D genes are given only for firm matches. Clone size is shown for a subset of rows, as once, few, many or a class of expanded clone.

CASRTQGSDEQYF TGTGCCAGCCGAACACAGGGGAGCGACGAGCAGTACTTC few TRBJ2-7 TRBV19 TRBD1
CASSLGTGIGYTF TGTGCCAGCAGCTTGGGGACAGGGATTGGCTACACCTTC NA TRBJ1-2 TRBV7-9 TRBD1
CASRVAGVDTQYF TGTGCCAGCAGGGTCGCGGGGGTAGATACGCAGTATTTT NA TRBJ2-3 TRBV7-6 TRBD2
CASNRPTSGGAEETQYF TGTGCCAGCAACCGTCCCACTAGCGGGGGGGCGGAAGAGACCCAGTACTTC NA TRBJ2-5 TRBV12-1 NA
CASSLAAGQGTEAFF TGTGCCAGCAGCTTAGCGGCAGGGCAGGGCACTGAAGCTTTCTTT NA TRBJ1-1 TRBV7-2 NA
CASSPQAESGYTF TGTGCCAGCAGTCCACAGGCTGAGAGTGGCTACACCTTC NA TRBJ1-2 TRBV27 NA
CASRGVYNSPLHF TGTGCCAGCAGAGGGGTCTATAATTCACCCCTCCACTTT NA TRBJ1-6 TRBV5-6 NA
CASSLNSYSYNEQFF TGTGCCAGCAGCTTAAATTCTTACAGCTACAATGAGCAGTTCTTC once TRBJ2-1 TRBV7-9 NA
CASSPPSAVISGELFF TGTGCCAGCAGCCCACCGAGTGCGGTAATATCCGGGGAGCTGTTTTTT NA TRBJ2-2 TRBV5-8 NA
CASSLRLMGQGRFQHF TGTGCCAGCAGCTTGAGATTAATGGGACAGGGAAGATTCCAGCATTTT NA TRBJ1-5 TRBV5-6 TRBD1
CASSFTGFSNQPQHF TGTGCCAGCAGCTTTACAGGGTTCAGCAATCAGCCCCAGCATTTT NA TRBJ1-5 TRBV7-2 NA
CSVEDTGGSNEQFF TGCAGCGTTGAAGACACAGGGGGAAGTAATGAGCAGTTCTTC few TRBJ2-1 TRBV29-1 TRBD1
CASSLGTVGNQPQHF TGTGCCAGCAGCTTAGGTACGGTGGGCAATCAGCCCCAGCATTTT NA TRBJ1-5 TRBV7-6 NA
CASSLVAALQGNEQFF TGTGCCAGCAGCTTAGTAGCGGCCCTCCAGGGCAATGAGCAGTTCTTC NA TRBJ2-1 TRBV7-2 NA
CASEPTDMIGCGAFF TGTGCCAGTGAACCGACAGACATGATAGGTTGCGGAGCTTTCTTT NA TRBJ1-1 TRBV19 NA
CASSSRTNPVDEQYF TGCGCCAGCAGCTCACGGACTAACCCTGTAGACGAGCAGTACTTC once TRBJ2-7 TRBV5-1 NA
CASSIRGGGNQPQHF TGTGCCAGTAGTATTAGGGGTGGGGGCAATCAGCCCCAGCATTTT NA TRBJ1-5 TRBV19 NA
CASSQVGGQSSYEQYF TGTGCCAGCAGCCAAGTCGGGGGGCAGAGCTCCTACGAGCAGTACTTC NA TRBJ2-7 TRBV4-2 NA
CSVPQGQLGTEAFF TGCAGCGTACCCCAGGGGCAGTTGGGGACTGAAGCTTTCTTT NA TRBJ1-1 TRBV29-1 NA
CASSLNRELEQYF TGCGCCAGCAGCTTGAACAGGGAGCTCGAGCAGTACTTC NA TRBJ2-7 TRBV5-1 NA
CASSLVSGGGTGELFF TGTGCCAGCAGCTTGGTTTCAGGGGGCGGTACCGGGGAGCTGTTTTTT NA TRBJ2-2 TRBV5-8 TRBD1
CASSFMPNRGRTDTQYF TGTGCCAGCAGTTTCATGCCCAACAGGGGGCGTACAGATACGCAGTATTTT NA TRBJ2-3 TRBV27 TRBD1
CASSGSGATSTDTQYF TGTGCCAGCAGTGGTAGCGGGGCAACTAGCACAGATACGCAGTATTTT NA TRBJ2-3 TRBV28 TRBD2
CASSLGQVYEQYF TGCGCCAGCAGCCTCGGACAGGTCTACGAGCAGTACTTC NA TRBJ2-7 TRBV5-1 TRBD1
CASSSGGGSYNSPLHF TGTGCCAGCAGCTCCGGGGGGGGGTCCTATAATTCACCCCTCCACTTT NA TRBJ1-6 TRBV11-2 NA
CASGRGTYGYTF TGTGCCAGTGGGCGCGGGACCTATGGCTACACCTTC NA TRBJ1-2 TRBV19 NA
CASSEQGYSQPHHF TGTGCCAGCAGTGAACAGGGATATAGTCAGCCCCATCATTTT NA TRBJ1-5 TRBV2 NA
CASSLSSTHEQYF TGTGCCAGCAGCTTGTCCAGTACGCACGAGCAGTACTTC NA TRBJ2-7 TRBV7-9 NA
CASRPILLDRRNIGELFF TGTGCCAGCAGGCCCATCCTCCTTGACAGGAGAAACATCGGGGAGCTGTTTTTT once TRBJ2-2 TRBV27 NA
CASSYGHNTEAFF TGTGCCAGCAGTTACGGACACAACACTGAAGCTTTCTTT few TRBJ1-1 TRBV6-6 NA
CAWSLAGLGDTQYF TGTGCCTGGAGTTTGGCGGGCTTAGGGGATACGCAGTATTTT NA TRBJ2-3 TRBV30 NA
CASSQTGTNSPLHF TGTGCCAGCAGTCAGACAGGGACGAATTCACCCCTCCACTTT NA TRBJ1-6 TRBV2 TRBD1
CAIDRGDSYEQYF TGTGCCATCGACAGGGGTGACTCCTACGAGCAGTACTTC NA TRBJ2-7 TRBV10-3 TRBD1
CAWEKDRGVNEKLFF TGTGCCTGGGAAAAGGACAGGGGTGTTAATGAAAAACTGTTTTTT few TRBJ1-4 TRBV30 TRBD1
CASSPRTGSYEQYF TGTGCCAGCAGCCCAAGGACAGGGAGCTACGAGCAGTACTTC NA TRBJ2-7 TRBV7-6 TRBD1
CASRQAGRSYNEQFF TGTGCCAGCAGACAAGCGGGACGCTCCTACAATGAGCAGTTCTTC NA TRBJ2-1 TRBV7-2 TRBD2
CASSLIRAEPNGYTF TGTGCCAGCAGCTTGATCAGGGCTGAACCCAATGGCTACACCTTC NA TRBJ1-2 TRBV5-6 NA
CASIGNPGQPYTEAFF TGTGCCAGCATCGGGAACCCGGGACAGCCATACACTGAAGCTTTCTTT NA TRBJ1-1 TRBV6-6 TRBD1
CAWARGLIFGYTF TGTGCCTGGGCTAGGGGACTAATCTTCGGCTACACCTTC NA TRBJ1-2 TRBV30 NA
CASSEGGSSGNTIYF TGTGCCAGCAGTGAGGGGGGGAGCTCTGGAAACACCATATATTTT NA TRBJ1-3 TRBV6-1 NA
CASSRDRADQPQHF TGTGCCAGCAGCAGGGACAGGGCCGATCAGCCCCAGCATTTT NA TRBJ1-5 TRBV7-9 TRBD1
CASSWGPGNTEAFF TGTGCCAGCAGCTGGGGGCCCGGGAACACTGAAGCTTTCTTT NA TRBJ1-1 TRBV7-6 NA
CAWGTGGTVGTQYF TGTGCCTGGGGAACGGGGGGTACTGTGGGGACCCAGTACTTC NA TRBJ2-5 TRBV30 TRBD2
CASSSRDTYGYTF TGTGCCAGCAGCTCCAGGGACACCTATGGCTACACCTTC NA TRBJ1-2 TRBV5-4 NA
CASSLQGRNQPQHF TGTGCCAGCAGTTTACAGGGTCGCAATCAGCCCCAGCATTTT NA TRBJ1-5 TRBV5-4 NA
CASSLRDSYNEQFF TGCGCCAGCAGCTTGCGTGATAGCTACAATGAGCAGTTCTTC NA TRBJ2-1 TRBV5-1 NA